These 29 T cell receptor beta chains were all obtained from the same sample, sequenced in a study of tumor-infiltrating lymphocytes in primary liver carcinoma. Germline DNA was extracted too, while blood RNA derived from unsorted whole blood. Synthesis of TCR beta cDNA was carried out from about 0.55 ug total RNA with a constant-region primer. Amplification in three nested multiplex PCR rounds with slightly modified ARM-PCR gave rise to TCR beta libraries. Two initial PCR rounds of around 10 cycles each paired TRBV1-TRBV30 forward primers with a C-beta reverse primer. TCRdb independently ran MiXCR on the multiplex PCR reads; one entry per CDR3 protein. Of 150,000 to 200,000 distinct CDR3 sequences in the sample, 50% to 75% were seen once. The specimen was peripheral blood. These receptors came from a middle-aged man with primary liver carcinoma and hepatitis B virus infection.

A word on this clonotype: The germline gene is not matched at one end of the junction; a read error may be the cause. The genes are TRBV7-8 and TRBJ1-1, with 9 bases aligning to TRBD1. CDR3 length: 15 amino acids. CDR1 and CDR2 from the germline V gene are SGHVS and FQNEAQ. The CDR3 DNA reads TGTGTCAGCACCCTAGGGGCTACAGGGGGCGCGGAAGCTTTCTTT. It specifies CVSTLGATGGAEAFF.

The chain links TRBV11-2 to TRBJ2-7; D is undetermined. Germline V gives CDR1 SGHAT, CDR2 FQNNGV. Trimming stripped 1 base from V and 1 base from J, with 11 bases between. The CDR3 extends over 15 amino acids. CDR3 sequence (DNA): TGTGCCAGCAGCTTAGCCGACGGCTTTTCCTACGAGCAGTACTTC. It is translated as CASSLADGFSYEQYF.

The V call is TRBV4-1, the J call TRBJ1-5; D gene unclear. This CDR3 is 16 amino acids long. Germline V CDR1 and CDR2: MGHRA, YSYEKL. CDR3 nucleotide sequence: TGCACTAGCAGCCAGAGGGCACTTAATAGCAATCAGCCCCAGCATTTT. It yields the protein CTSSQRALNSNQPQHF.

This chain uses TRBV29-1 with TRBJ1-4; a weak D match, TRBD1 (5 bases). In germline, CDR1 is SQVTM, CDR2 ANQGSEA. This CDR3 has 17 amino acids. V was trimmed by 1 base and J by 9 bases, leaving 24 bases between them. CDR3 coding DNA: TGCAGCGTTGAAGTTGGCGCGGCCGGCGGGAGGGGTAAAAAACTGTTTTTT. This codes for CSVEVGAAGGRGKKLFF.

This clonotype was seen a few times. V and J are TRBV6-2 or TRBV6-3 and TRBJ2-3; D is undetermined. CDR1 and CDR2 from the germline V gene are MNHEY and SVGEGT. CDR3 size: 13 residues. Trimming shortened V by 6 bases and J by 0 bases, and 7 bases separated the two germline ends. The CDR3 bases are TGTGCCAGCAGCCAACAAAGCACAGATACGCAGTATTTT. Protein sequence: CASSQQSTDTQYF.

This clonotype was counted only a few times. The V call is TRBV30, the J call TRBJ2-5; D tentatively reads TRBD1 or TRBD2 (5 bases each). Germline V gene data show CDR1 as GTSNPN and CDR2 as SVGIG (reference sequence). The CDR3 is 13 residues long. The germline V and J ends were trimmed by 7 bases and 5 bases, with 17 bases remaining between them. The CDR3 DNA follows: TGTGCCTCCACGTTGTGGGGCGGGGAGACCCAGTACTTC. It encodes CASTLWGGETQYF.

With regard to this clonotype: This may stem from a read error, because a much larger clone lies one nucleotide away. V gene TRBV11-2 combines with J gene TRBJ2-1, with 8 bases matching TRBD2. CDR3 size: 15 residues. Per germline, CDR1 SGHAT and CDR2 FQNNGV. V lost 0 bases and J lost 8; bases outside the gene matches: 6. CDR3 nucleotides: TGTGCCAGCAGCTTAGAACTAGCGGAAGGGTATGAGCAGTTCTTC. It yields the protein CASSLELAEGYEQFF. Looking up the rest from reference TRBV11-2 and TRBJ2-1 gives the full variable domain: EAGVAQSPRYKIIEKRQSVAFWCNPISGHATLYWYQQILGQGPKLLIQFQNNGVVDDSQLPKDRFSAERLKGVDSTLKIQPAKLEDSAVYLCASSLELAEGYEQFFGPGTRLTVL.

V gene TRBV6-6 combines with J gene TRBJ2-1, with D possibly matching TRBD1 (6 bases). Trimming removed 5 bases from V and 9 bases from J, with 17 bases in between. The length of the CDR3 is 14 residues. Germline loops: CDR1 MNHNY, CDR2 SVGAGI (reference sequence). The CDR3 spells CASSHRDMVSEQFF. DNA of the CDR3: TGTGCCAGCAGTCACCGGGACATGGTGAGTGAGCAGTTCTTC.

The rearrangement joins TRBV10-1 to TRBJ1-2; weak D call: TRBD1 (6 bases). Germline V lookup: CDR1 WNHNN, CDR2 SYGVQD (reference sequence). There are 18 residues in the CDR3. Deletions cut 4 bases from V and 1 base from J, with 22 bases between. The CDR3 sequence is CASSVRTVQMQRNYGYTF. The CDR3 DNA reads as TGCGCCAGCAGTGTCCGGACAGTCCAAATGCAACGTAACTATGGCTACACCTTC.

The table lists this clonotype with many counts. The CDR3 reads CASSLSGLLGIYEQYF. The CDR3 DNA reads as TGTGCCAGCAGCTTATCCGGACTCCTGGGAATATACGAGCAGTACTTC. The chain carries TRBV11-2 and TRBJ2-7, with D perhaps TRBD2 (5 bases). Germline V gene data show CDR1 as SGHAT and CDR2 as FQNNGV. The V and J ends lost 2 bases and 4 bases respectively, with 18 bases between them. The CDR3 contains 16 residues.

CDR3 sequence: CASSSPGGSGPSYNEQFF. CDR3 coding DNA: TGTGCCAGCAGCTCGCCGGGAGGGTCGGGGCCCTCCTACAATGAGCAGTTCTTC. The rearrangement links TRBV5-4 to TRBJ2-1; TRBD2 agrees at 8 bases. CDR3 length equals 18 residues. The germline V gene encodes CDR1 SGHNT and CDR2 YYREEE (reference sequence). V lost 3 bases and J lost 0; bases outside the gene matches: 11.

Of note for this clonotype: This may come from a read error, since a much larger clone is one base off. The conserved final phenylalanine or tryptophan is absent from the CDR3, which likely points to a read error. The chain uses TRBV4-1 and TRBJ1-4; D is ambiguous. Per germline, CDR1 MGHRA and CDR2 YSYEKL. The V end was cut by 0 bases, the J end by 5 bases, with 7 bases between. The CDR3 contains 14 residues. CDR3 loop: CASSQDQLNEKLFI. The CDR3, as DNA: TGCGCCAGCAGCCAAGATCAGCTAAATGAAAAACTGTTTATT.

This clonotype has at least ten counts. The chain carries TRBV28 and TRBJ2-5; 9 nucleotides agree with TRBD2. The J segment lost 2 bases and the V segment lost 10 bases, leaving 5 bases of the junction unmatched. Germline V gene lookup returns CDR1 MDHEN and CDR2 SYDVKM. CDR3 length: 13 residues. CDR3 sequence (DNA): TGTGCCACCTTAGCGGGAGCGCAAGAGACCCAGTACTTC. Translating gives CATLAGAQETQYF.

The rearrangement uses TRBV29-1 and TRBJ2-7; TRBD2 agrees at 14 bases. The CDR3 has 17 residues. Germline CDR1 reads SQVTM; CDR2 reads ANQGSEA. Trimming cost V 6 bases and J 2 bases; bases outside gene matches: 12. CDR3 sequence (DNA): TGCAGCGTCTTGGGACTAGCGGGAGTCAGGGGGCCCTACGAGCAGTACTTC. It codes for CSVLGLAGVRGPYEQYF.

This clonotype was seen just once. Since no conserved phenylalanine or tryptophan closes the CDR3, a read error is the likely cause. The chain carries TRBV7-9 and TRBJ2-7; D remains ambiguous. Germline assignment: CDR1 SEHNR and CDR2 FQNEAQ (reference sequence). The V and J ends lost 2 bases and 2 bases respectively, with 10 bases between them. The CDR3 sequence is 14 residues long. CDR3 in amino acids: CASSLSSGPYEQYL. For the CDR3, the DNA is TGTGCCAGCAGCTTATCCTCAGGTCCCTACGAGCAGTACCTC.

Regarding this clonotype: At one boundary the junction diverges from the germline segment, which might be a read error. The chain couples TRBV29-1 to TRBJ2-2, with D possibly matching TRBD2 (6 bases). Germline assignment: CDR1 SQVTM and CDR2 ANQGSEA. The CDR3 has 15 amino acids. The CDR3 protein is CSVEDATGVPGELFF. CDR3 DNA sequence: TGCAGTGTTGAAGACGCCACGGGAGTCCCCGGGGAGCTGTTTTTT.

This clonotype has a count of ten or more. The chain couples TRBV11-2 to TRBJ2-5; 8 bases line up with TRBD2. The CDR3 is 16 residues long. V was pared by 1 base and J by 5 bases, with 9 bases of the junction left unmatched. Germline loops: CDR1 SGHAT, CDR2 FQNNGV. CDR3 bases: TGTGCCAGCAGCTTAGTACGAAGCGGGAGCTGGGAGACCCAGTACTTC. Amino acids: CASSLVRSGSWETQYF.

This clonotype has a handful of counts. The rearrangement joins TRBV4-1 to TRBJ1-3, with D unclear. V was clipped by 3 bases and J by 4 bases, with 7 bases between them. Germline V gives CDR1 MGHRA, CDR2 YSYEKL. The CDR3 consists of 13 residues. In nucleotides, the CDR3 is TGCGCCAGCAGCCAGGGGAAAGGAAACACCATATATTTT. This codes for CASSQGKGNTIYF.

The rearrangement links TRBV5-1 to TRBJ2-5; no clear D gene. The ends were cut back, 0 bases at V and 2 bases at J, with 8 bases in the middle. This CDR3 is built from 14 residues. Germline V lookup: CDR1 SGHRS, CDR2 YFSETQ. For the CDR3, the DNA is TGCGCCAGCAGCTTGGAGCGTCTTCAAGAGACCCAGTACTTC. Protein product: CASSLERLQETQYF. Full variable domain (missing parts from reference TRBV5-1 and TRBJ2-5): KAGVTQTPRYLIKTRGQQVTLSCSPISGHRSVSWYQQTPGQGLQFLFEYFSETQRNKGNFPGRFSGRQFSNSRSEMNVSTLELGDSALYLCASSLERLQETQYFGPGTRLLVL.

Points on this clonotype: A much larger clone is a single base away; this may be a read error. The rearrangement joins TRBV6-9 to TRBJ2-7; D is perhaps TRBD1 (5 bases). In germline, CDR1 is MNHGY, CDR2 SVAAGI. The CDR3 runs 14 residues. Trimming cost V 0 bases and J 3 bases, with 9 bases left between them. The CDR3 region is CASSYSGRYYEQYF. CDR3 bases: TGTGCCAGCAGTTATTCGGGGCGGTACTACGAGCAGTACTTC.

The chain combines TRBV5-4 with TRBJ2-5; D is perhaps TRBD1 (5 bases). Deletions cut 9 bases from V and 3 bases from J, with 15 bases between. The CDR3 loop spans 13 amino acids. CDR1 and CDR2 (germline): SGHNT, YYREEE (reference sequence). The DNA for the CDR3 is TGTGCCAACAGGACCACAGAGGAAGAGACCCAGTACTTC. Residues: CANRTTEEETQYF.

The V and J genes are TRBV7-8 and TRBJ2-3; TRBD2 is a possible D gene (6 bases). Germline CDR1 SGHVS, CDR2 FQNEAQ. V was cut by 0 bases and J by 1 base, with 17 bases left in between. This CDR3 is 18 amino acids long. Written as DNA, the CDR3 is TGTGCCAGCAGCTTAGCGCAGGTCTTGGCTAGCGGCACAGATACGCAGTATTTT. It yields the protein CASSLAQVLASGTDTQYF.

This clonotype appeared a few times. Just one base apart from a much larger clone, this may be a read error. The V call is TRBV29-1, the J call TRBJ2-7, with a possible D match to TRBD1 (5 bases). The germline V and J ends were trimmed by 4 bases and 2 bases, with 15 bases remaining between them. The CDR3 consists of 14 residues. Per germline, CDR1 SQVTM and CDR2 ANQGSEA. CDR3: CSVVGHGPTYEQYF. CDR3 DNA: TGCAGCGTTGTTGGACATGGCCCGACCTACGAGCAGTACTTC.

This chain links TRBV6-1 with TRBJ1-2; D is possibly TRBD1 (6 bases). Trimming left V 0 bases short and J 6 bases short, with 11 bases between. The CDR3 length is 14 residues. Germline V CDR1 and CDR2: MNHNS, SASEGT. The chain's CDR3 is CASSEALQGHGYTF. The CDR3 DNA is TGTGCCAGCAGTGAAGCCCTCCAGGGGCATGGCTACACCTTC.

A single count supports this clonotype. A read error may explain this, as a much larger clone is one base away. The V gene is TRBV7-8, the J gene TRBJ2-1; 16 nucleotides match TRBD2. The V gene's germline CDR1 is SGHVS and CDR2 FQNEAQ. The CDR3 loop spans 15 amino acids. CDR3 nucleotides: TGTGCCAGCAGCCCCGGGACTAGCGGGAGGGATGAGCAGCTCTTC. Residues: CASSPGTSGRDEQLF.

The gene calls are TRBV10-3 and TRBJ2-1; D might be TRBD2 (5 bases). V gave up 4 bases and J gave up 4 bases, with 8 bases separating them. Germline V gene sequence: CDR1 ENHRY, CDR2 SYGVKD. The CDR3 is 13 residues long. DNA for the CDR3: TGTGCCATCAGTGCGGAGGAGTACAATGAGCAGTTCTTC. Its translation is CAISAEEYNEQFF.

This clonotype was observed many times. The chain combines TRBV11-2 with TRBJ2-1; 9 nucleotides line up with TRBD2. Germline CDR1 reads SGHAT; CDR2 reads FQNNGV. Germline trimming cut 3 bases from V and 8 bases from J; bases unmatched to any gene: 23. The CDR3 runs to 20 residues. The CDR3 bases are TGTGCCAGCAGCTTCATCCAAGGGCTAGCGGGGACCCACGGGGGCGATGAGCAGTTCTTC. It translates to CASSFIQGLAGTHGGDEQFF.

This clonotype was found a few times. The chain employs TRBV6-5 and TRBJ1-2; D unresolved. Trimming pared 4 bases from V and 8 bases from J, leaving 8 bases between. This CDR3 has 11 amino acids. Germline CDR1 is MNHEY and CDR2 is SVGAGI. The DNA of the CDR3 is TGTGCCAGCAGTTCGGCGGGGGGCTACACCTTC. Translating gives CASSSAGGYTF.

Comment on this clonotype: A junction boundary mismatches the germline segment, possibly from a read error. This chain connects TRBV29-1 to TRBJ1-1; D may be TRBD1 (5 bases). The CDR3 is 12 residues long. Germline CDR1 reads SQVTM; CDR2 reads ANQGSEA. CDR3 in amino acids: CSAGHLNSEAFF. The CDR3 coding sequence is TGCAGCGCAGGACACTTGAACTCTGAAGCTTTCTTT.